The entry below gives a single T cell receptor beta chain sequence along with its context. The sample comes from a study of blood T cell repertoires in COVID-19. Across the whole study: COVID-19 samples, acute and convalescent, were from the United States, Italy and Spain. PBMCs, B-cell-depleted T cells, or T cells provided the cDNA or gDNA that made up the material.

In the study's own analysis: Reference gene primer amplification gave nucleated cell count estimates. Clones were sequenced by immunoSEQ multiplex PCR, and TCRdb holds only the in-frame ones, with some missing. V, J and clone size are those of that table, while D and trimming were read from the DNA. The repertoire has 270,000 or so clones, roughly 86% of them found once; the top ten carry about 10%. V gave up 7 bases and J gave up 7 bases, with 11 bases separating them. This CDR3 contains 12 residues. Germline-derived CDR1 and CDR2 are SNHLY and FYNNEI. The chain employs TRBV2 and TRBJ2-1; D remains ambiguous. This TCR was sampled from a man in his forties with active or convalescent COVID-19. Material for sequencing was peripheral blood. CDR3 in DNA: TGTGCCAGCATTCTTTCAGCGAATGAGCAGTTCTTC. This codes for CASILSANEQFF.